The T cell receptor (beta chain) described here comes from a study of T cells in Graves' hyperthyroidism and ophthalmopathy. The CDR3 extends over 16 amino acids. Germline CDR1 is SGHTA and CDR2 is FQGNSA. With regard to this clonotype: This clone may be a read error of a much larger clone one base away.

Amplification of TCR beta CDR3 regions used RNA as the template. HTBI primers were the set used in a first-round RT-PCR of the TCR CDR3. TCRdb re-called the multiplex PCR reads with MiXCR, one entry per CDR3 protein. The table lists a few hundred thousand distinct CDR3 sequences, less than 20% of them singletons. Cells are PBMCs isolated from around 9.4 ml of fresh blood. Material: blood. The chain links TRBV7-2 to TRBJ1-2, with TRBD1 matching over 8 bases. The origin of this receptor is a woman between 25 and 40 years old with Graves' hyperthyroidism. CDR3 sequence (DNA): TGTGCCAGCAGTATCCGCGCGGGACAGGATGGCTATAGCTACACCTTC. It yields the protein CASSIRAGQDGYSYTF.